The clone carrying this T cell receptor (beta chain) was recorded at least ten times. This sample was taken from a study of T-cell reconstitution after alpha-beta-depleted transplantation in children. CDR3 length: 15 residues. Trimming stripped 2 bases from V and 0 bases from J, with 7 bases between. Unique molecular identifiers were incorporated into the prepared TCRbeta library. TCRdb independently ran MiXCR on the PCR reads; one entry per CDR3 protein. The sample records roughly 500,000 distinct CDR3 sequences, roughly an eighth being singletons. This chain joins TRBV12-3 or TRBV12-4 and TRBJ2-2; D call uncertain. This TCR derives from a human donor who donated a stem cell graft to a child with combined immunodeficiency. Sample: PBMCs from the stem cell graft donor, taken from the stem cell graft. The CDR3 reads CASSLMVPNTGELFF. CDR3 in DNA: TGTGCCAGCAGTTTAATGGTTCCGAACACCGGGGAGCTGTTTTTT.